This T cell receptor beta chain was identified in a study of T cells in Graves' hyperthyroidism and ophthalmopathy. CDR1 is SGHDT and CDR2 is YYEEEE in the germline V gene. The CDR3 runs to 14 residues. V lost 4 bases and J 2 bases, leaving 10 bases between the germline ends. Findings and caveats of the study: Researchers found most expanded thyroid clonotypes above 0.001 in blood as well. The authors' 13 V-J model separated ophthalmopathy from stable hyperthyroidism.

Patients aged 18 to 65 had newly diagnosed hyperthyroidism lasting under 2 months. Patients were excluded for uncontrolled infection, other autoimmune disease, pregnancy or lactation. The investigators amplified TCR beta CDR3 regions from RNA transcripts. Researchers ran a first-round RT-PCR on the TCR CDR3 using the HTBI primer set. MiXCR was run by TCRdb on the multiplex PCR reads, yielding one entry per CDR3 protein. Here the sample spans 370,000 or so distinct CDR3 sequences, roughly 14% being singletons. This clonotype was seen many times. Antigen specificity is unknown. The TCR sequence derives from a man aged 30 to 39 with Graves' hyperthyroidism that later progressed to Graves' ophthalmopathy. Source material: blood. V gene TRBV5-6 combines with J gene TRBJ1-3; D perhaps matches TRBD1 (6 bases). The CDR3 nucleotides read TGTGCCAGCAGCCCCGGGGGCCCTGGAAACACCATATATTTT. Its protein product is CASSPGGPGNTIYF.